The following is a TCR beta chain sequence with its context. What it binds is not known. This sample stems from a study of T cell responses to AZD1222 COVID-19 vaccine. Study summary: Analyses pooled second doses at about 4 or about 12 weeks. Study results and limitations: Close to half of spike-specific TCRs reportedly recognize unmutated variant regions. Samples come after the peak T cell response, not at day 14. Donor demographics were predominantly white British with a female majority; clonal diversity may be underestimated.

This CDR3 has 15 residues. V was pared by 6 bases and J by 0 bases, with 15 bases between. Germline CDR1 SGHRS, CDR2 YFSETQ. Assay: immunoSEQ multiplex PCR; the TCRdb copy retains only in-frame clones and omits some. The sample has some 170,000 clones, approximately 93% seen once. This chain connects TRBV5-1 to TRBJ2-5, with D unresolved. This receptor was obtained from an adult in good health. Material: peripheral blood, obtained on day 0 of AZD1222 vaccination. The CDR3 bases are TGCGCCAGCAATCCCCTACACGCGTACCAAGAGACCCAGTACTTC. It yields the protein CASNPLHAYQETQYF. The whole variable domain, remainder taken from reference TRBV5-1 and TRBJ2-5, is KAGVTQTPRYLIKTRGQQVTLSCSPISGHRSVSWYQQTPGQGLQFLFEYFSETQRNKGNFPGRFSGRQFSNSRSEMNVSTLELGDSALYLCASNPLHAYQETQYFGPGTRLLVL.